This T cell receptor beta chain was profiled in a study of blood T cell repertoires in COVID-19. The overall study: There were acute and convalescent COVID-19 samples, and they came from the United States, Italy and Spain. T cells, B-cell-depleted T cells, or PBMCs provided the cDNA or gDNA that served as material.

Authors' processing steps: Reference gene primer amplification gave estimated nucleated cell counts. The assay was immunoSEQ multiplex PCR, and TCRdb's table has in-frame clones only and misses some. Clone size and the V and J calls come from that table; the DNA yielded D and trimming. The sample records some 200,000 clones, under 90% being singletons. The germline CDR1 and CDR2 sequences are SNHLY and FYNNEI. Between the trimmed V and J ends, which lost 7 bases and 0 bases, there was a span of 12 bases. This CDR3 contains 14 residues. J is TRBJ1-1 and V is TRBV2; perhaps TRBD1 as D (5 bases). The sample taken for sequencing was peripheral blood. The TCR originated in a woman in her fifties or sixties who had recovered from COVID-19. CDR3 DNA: TGTGCCAGCACGGGGGAAATTTTGAACACTGAAGCTTTCTTT. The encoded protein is CASTGEILNTEAFF.